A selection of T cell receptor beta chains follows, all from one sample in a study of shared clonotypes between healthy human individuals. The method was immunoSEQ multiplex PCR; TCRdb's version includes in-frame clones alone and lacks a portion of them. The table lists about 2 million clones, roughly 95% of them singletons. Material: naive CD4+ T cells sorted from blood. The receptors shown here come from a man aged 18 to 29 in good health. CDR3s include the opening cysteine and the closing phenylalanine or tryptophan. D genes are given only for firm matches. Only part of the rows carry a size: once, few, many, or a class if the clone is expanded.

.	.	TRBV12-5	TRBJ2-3	CASGLTGGPDTQYF	TGTGCTAGTGGTTTGACGGGGGGCCCAGATACGCAGTATTTT
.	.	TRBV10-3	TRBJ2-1	CAISEKSKSSRGDEQFF	TGTGCCATCAGTGAGAAGAGTAAAAGCTCCCGAGGGGATGAGCAGTTCTTC
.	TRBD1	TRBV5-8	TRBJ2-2	CASSWGTGGRTGELFF	TGTGCCAGCAGTTGGGGGACAGGGGGCCGAACCGGGGAGCTGTTTTTT
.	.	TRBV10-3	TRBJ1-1	CAIREGETEAFF	TGTGCCATCAGGGAGGGGGAAACTGAAGCTTTCTTT
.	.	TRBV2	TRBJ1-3	CASRERQDRSGNTIYF	TGTGCCAGCAGAGAAAGACAGGACCGCTCTGGAAACACCATATATTTT
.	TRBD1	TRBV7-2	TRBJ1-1	CASSGGTGDTEAFF	TGTGCCAGCAGCGGTGGGACAGGGGACACTGAAGCTTTCTTT
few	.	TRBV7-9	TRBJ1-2	CASSLGSLYGYTF	TGTGCCAGCAGCTTAGGCAGTCTCTATGGCTACACCTTC
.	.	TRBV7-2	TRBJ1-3	CASSLDSGSGNTIYF	TGTGCCAGCAGCTTAGACAGTGGTTCTGGAAACACCATATATTTT
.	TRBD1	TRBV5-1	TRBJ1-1	CASSLGQGVSKAFF	TGCGCCAGCAGCCTGGGACAGGGGGTCTCCAAGGCTTTCTTT
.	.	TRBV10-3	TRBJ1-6	CAISETVNSPLHF	TGTGCCATCAGTGAAACAGTTAATTCACCCCTCCACTTT
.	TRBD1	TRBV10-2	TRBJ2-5	CASSESTGLGTQYF	TGCGCCAGCAGTGAGTCGACAGGGTTGGGGACCCAGTACTTC